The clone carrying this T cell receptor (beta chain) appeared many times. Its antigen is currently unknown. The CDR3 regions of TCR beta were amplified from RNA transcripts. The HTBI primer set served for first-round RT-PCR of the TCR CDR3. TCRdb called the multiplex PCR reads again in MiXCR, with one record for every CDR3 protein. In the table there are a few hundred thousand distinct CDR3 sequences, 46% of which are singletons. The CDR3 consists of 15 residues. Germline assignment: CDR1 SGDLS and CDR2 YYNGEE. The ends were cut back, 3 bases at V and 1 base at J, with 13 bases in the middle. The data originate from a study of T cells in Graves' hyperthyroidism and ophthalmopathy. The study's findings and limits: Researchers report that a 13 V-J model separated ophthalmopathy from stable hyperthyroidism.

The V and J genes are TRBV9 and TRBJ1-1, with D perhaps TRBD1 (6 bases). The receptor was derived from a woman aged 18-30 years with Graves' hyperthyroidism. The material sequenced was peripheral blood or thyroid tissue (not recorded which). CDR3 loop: CASSEGQLGNTEAFF. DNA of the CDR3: TGTGCCAGCAGCGAAGGACAGTTAGGGAACACTGAAGCTTTCTTT.